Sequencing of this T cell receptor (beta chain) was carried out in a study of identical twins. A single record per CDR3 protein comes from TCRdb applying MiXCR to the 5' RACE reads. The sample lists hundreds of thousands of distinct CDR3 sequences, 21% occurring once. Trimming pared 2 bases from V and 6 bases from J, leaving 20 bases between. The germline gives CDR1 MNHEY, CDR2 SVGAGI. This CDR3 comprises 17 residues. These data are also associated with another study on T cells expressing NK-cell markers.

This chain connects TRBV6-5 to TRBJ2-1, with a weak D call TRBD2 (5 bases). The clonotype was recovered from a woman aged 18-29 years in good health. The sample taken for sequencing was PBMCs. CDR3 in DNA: TGTGCCAGCAGTTACCATCCTCATACTAGGGTAATCAATGAGCAGTTCTTC. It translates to CASSYHPHTRVINEQFF.